This TCR beta chain was sequenced during a study of cytomegalovirus exposure and HLA in healthy donors. Study findings and constraints: Previous analysis showed most TCR beta V segments were productive about 90% or about 30% of the time. Several of the most significant clusters appeared linked to common viral pathogens, based on a later analysis. TCR beta sequences numbering over 15,000 were associated with HLA alleles at 0.05 false discovery rate in a later analysis.

13 Jbeta primers and 60 Vbeta primers were used for the PCR. Original data processing: About 11 million of the about 80 million unique TCR beta chains counted in a later analysis were shared. Assay used: immunoSEQ multiplex PCR; TCRdb lists only in-frame clones, some missing. From that table come the V and J calls and clone size; the DNA was used to work out D and trimming. The data show 90,000 to 140,000 clones, roughly 80% seen once. Trimming stripped 2 bases from V and 2 bases from J, with 18 bases between. The CDR3 sequence is 17 residues long. The germline V gene has CDR1 SGHTA and CDR2 FQGNSA. Worth noting for this clone: Its cognate antigen is unknown.

The source material was PBMCs. V is TRBV7-2 and J is TRBJ2-5; D might be TRBD1 (6 bases). The origin of this receptor is a man between 25 and 39 years old in good health and CMV-seropositive. CDR3 bases: TGTGCCAGCAGCTTATTGGTAGTTGTCAGGGGTCAAGAGACCCAGTACTTC. This translates into CASSLLVVVRGQETQYF.